This T cell receptor (beta chain) stems from a study of T cells after yellow fever vaccination. Across the study: The fractions with low cell numbers were processed using SMART-Seq v4 Ultra Low Input. General study findings and limits: Overlap between CD4 and CD8 compartments was detected for a small share of clonotypes. The booster response re-showed most primary clones: 96% CD4, approximately 86% CD8.

Note on this clonotype: The antigen is not known. This may come from a read error, since a much larger clone is one base off.

Germline CDR1 is MRHNA and CDR2 is SNTAGT. This CDR3 is built from 13 residues. Trimming removed 3 bases from V and 10 bases from J, with 10 bases in between. The TCR cDNA carried a universal primer site and UMIs from 5'RACE template switching. TCRdb re-derived calls from the 5' RACE reads in MiXCR, one entry per CDR3 protein. The repertoire holds more than 95,000 distinct CDR3 sequences, with 7.2% as singletons. The rearrangement joins TRBV6-4 to TRBJ1-6; no clear D. This material consisted of CD4+ T cells sorted from PBMCs, taken roughly seven weeks after the first yellow fever vaccination. This TCR was sampled from a man aged 18 to 29 who received the YFV17D yellow fever vaccine. CDR3 sequence: CASSDKIKSPLHF. As DNA, the CDR3 is TGTGCCAGCAGTGATAAAATTAAGTCACCCCTCCACTTT.